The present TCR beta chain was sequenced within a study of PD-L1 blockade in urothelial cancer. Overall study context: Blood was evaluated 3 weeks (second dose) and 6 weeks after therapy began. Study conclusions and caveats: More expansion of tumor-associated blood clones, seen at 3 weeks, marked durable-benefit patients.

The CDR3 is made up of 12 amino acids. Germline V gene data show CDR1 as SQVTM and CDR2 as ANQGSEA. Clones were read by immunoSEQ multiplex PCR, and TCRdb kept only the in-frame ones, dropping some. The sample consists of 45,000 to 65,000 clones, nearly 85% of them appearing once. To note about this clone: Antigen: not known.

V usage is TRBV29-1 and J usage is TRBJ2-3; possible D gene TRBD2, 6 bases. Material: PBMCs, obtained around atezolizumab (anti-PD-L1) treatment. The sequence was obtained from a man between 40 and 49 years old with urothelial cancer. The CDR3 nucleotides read TGCAACGGGCGGGGAGTCTCAGATACGCAGTATTTT. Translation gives CNGRGVSDTQYF.